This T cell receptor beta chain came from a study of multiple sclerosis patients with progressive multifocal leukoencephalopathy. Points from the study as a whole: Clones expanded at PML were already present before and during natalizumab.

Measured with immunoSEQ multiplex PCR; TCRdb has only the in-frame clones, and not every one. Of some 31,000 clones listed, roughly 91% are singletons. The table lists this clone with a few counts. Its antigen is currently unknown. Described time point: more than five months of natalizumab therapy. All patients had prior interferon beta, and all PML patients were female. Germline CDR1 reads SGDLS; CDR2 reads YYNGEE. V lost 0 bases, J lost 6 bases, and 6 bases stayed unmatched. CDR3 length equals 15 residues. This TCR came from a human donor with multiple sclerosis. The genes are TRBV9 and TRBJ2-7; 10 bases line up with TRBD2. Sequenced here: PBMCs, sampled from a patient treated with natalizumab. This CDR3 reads CASSVAMVAGGEQYF. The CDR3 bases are TGTGCCAGCAGCGTAGCTATGGTAGCGGGGGGCGAGCAGTACTTC.